The 23 T cell receptor beta chains below all came from one sample that was sequenced in a study of cytomegalovirus exposure and HLA in healthy donors. PCR primers comprised 60 Vbeta and 13 Jbeta primers. Libraries were prepared by immunoSEQ multiplex PCR; TCRdb keeps only in-frame clonotypes and omits some of them. The table has about 130,000 clones, over 65% seen once. Sequenced material: PBMCs. These receptors came from a man younger than 35 in good health and CMV-seropositive.

This clone came up once. This sequence joins TRBV9 and TRBJ2-2; TRBD1 might be the D (5 bases). CDR1 is SGDLS, CDR2 YYNGEE, per germline. The CDR3 runs to 17 residues. Between the trimmed V and J ends, which lost 4 bases and 0 bases, there was a span of 16 bases. As DNA, the CDR3 is TGTGCCAGCAGCCGGGCGGCCTTACAGGCGAACACCGGGGAGCTGTTTTTT. Its translation: CASSRAALQANTGELFF.

This clone appeared a few times. The chain links TRBV4-1 to TRBJ2-7, with a weak D call TRBD1 (5 bases). Trimming cost V 5 bases and J 6 bases, with 14 bases left between them. Germline V gene data show CDR1 as MGHRA and CDR2 as YSYEKL. CDR3 length equals 13 residues. CDR3 amino acids: CASSYEGAVEQYF. The DNA for the CDR3 is TGCGCCAGCAGCTACGAAGGGGCCGTCGAGCAGTACTTC.

The gene calls are TRBV5-1 and TRBJ2-5; 8 nucleotides agree with TRBD1. The CDR3 extends over 16 amino acids. Germline values: CDR1 SGHRS, CDR2 YFSETQ. The ends lost 3 bases at V and 1 base at J; junction bases unmatched: 8. CDR3 residues: CASSSTGGHRQETQYF. The CDR3 nucleotides are TGCGCCAGCAGCTCTACAGGGGGTCACCGCCAAGAGACCCAGTACTTC. Full variable domain (missing parts from reference TRBV5-1 and TRBJ2-5): KAGVTQTPRYLIKTRGQQVTLSCSPISGHRSVSWYQQTPGQGLQFLFEYFSETQRNKGNFPGRFSGRQFSNSRSEMNVSTLELGDSALYLCASSSTGGHRQETQYFGPGTRLLVL.

The chain couples TRBV2 to TRBJ1-5; possibly TRBD1 for D (5 bases). V was trimmed by 7 bases and J by 2 bases, leaving 12 bases between them. The CDR3 length is 14 residues. Germline assignment: CDR1 SNHLY and CDR2 FYNNEI. CDR3 amino acids: CASNGGDGNQPQHF. CDR3 sequence (DNA): TGTGCCAGCAACGGGGGGGACGGCAATCAGCCCCAGCATTTT.

This clone has just one count. V is TRBV5-4 and J is TRBJ2-3; TRBD2 might be the D (6 bases). V lost 3 bases and J lost 2, with 19 bases in between. Germline loops: CDR1 SGHNT, CDR2 YYREEE (reference sequence). This CDR3 region has 17 residues. CDR3 loop: CASSSRVGGPNTDTQYF. The CDR3 DNA sequence: TGTGCCAGCAGCTCGCGGGTGGGGGGTCCTAACACAGATACGCAGTATTTT. Full variable domain (outside the CDR3, taken from reference TRBV5-4 and TRBJ2-3): ETGVTQSPTHLIKTRGQQVTLRCSSQSGHNTVSWYQQALGQGPQFIFQYYREEENGRGNFPPRFSGLQFPNYSSELNVNALELDDSALYLCASSSRVGGPNTDTQYFGPGTRLTVL.

In this sample, this clone turned up a few times. The CDR3 sequence: CASSYYPGRGLEAFF. In DNA form, the CDR3 reads TGTGCCAGCAGTTACTATCCGGGACGGGGGTTGGAAGCTTTCTTT. V usage is TRBV6-6 and J usage is TRBJ1-1; tentative D call: TRBD1 (5 bases). The V end lost 1 base, the J end lost 8 bases, and 17 bases lay between the germline ends. The CDR3 totals 15 residues. The V gene's germline CDR1 is MNHNY and CDR2 SVGAGI (reference sequence).

The chain has TRBV15 and TRBJ1-2, with D maybe TRBD1 (5 bases). CDR3 length equals 15 residues. V lost 1 base, J lost 6 bases, and 15 bases lay in between. Germline CDR1 LNHNV, CDR2 YYDKDF (reference sequence). The CDR3 protein is CATSRAQGGEDGYTF. CDR3 DNA: TGTGCCACCAGCAGAGCCCAGGGAGGGGAGGATGGCTACACCTTC.

The rearrangement joins TRBV30 to TRBJ1-3, with 9 bases identical to TRBD1. Germline V lookup: CDR1 GTSNPN, CDR2 SVGIG (reference sequence). This CDR3 is built from 14 residues. The J segment lost 0 bases and the V segment lost 3 bases, leaving 0 bases of the junction unmatched. The CDR3 region has the DNA TGTGCCTGGAGGGGACAGGGCTCTGGAAACACCATATATTTT. Residues: CAWRGQGSGNTIYF.

Concerning this clone: One junction end does not reproduce the germline sequence, and a read error may be involved. This CDR3 is also generated by other DNA sequences in the sample. The rearrangement links TRBV6-1 to TRBJ1-6; D unclear. The germline V gene has CDR1 MNHNS and CDR2 SASEGT. The CDR3 is 13 residues long. The CDR3 coding sequence is TGTGCCAGCAGTCCGGACTCAAATTCCCCCCTCCACTTT. It codes for CASSPDSNSPLHF.

The chain employs TRBV29-1 and TRBJ2-3, with 7 bases that match TRBD2. V lost 3 bases to trimming and J lost 6 bases; unmatched junction nucleotides: 9. Germline V gives CDR1 SQVTM, CDR2 ANQGSEA. This CDR3 spans 14 amino acids. CDR3 loop: CSVDGGGGGDTQYF. The CDR3 DNA is TGCAGCGTTGACGGAGGCGGGGGTGGGGATACGCAGTATTTT.

This clone was counted a few times. CDR3 sequence: CASSFSVFNYGYTF. For the CDR3, the DNA is TGTGCCAGCAGTTTTTCCGTTTTTAACTATGGCTACACCTTC. The chain has TRBV27 and TRBJ1-2; D is undetermined. CDR3 size: 14 residues. Trimming took off 3 bases at V and 1 base at J, with 9 bases between the two ends. Germline V CDR1 and CDR2: MNHEY, SMNVEV (reference sequence).

The V call is TRBV9, the J call TRBJ1-1; 8 bases are shared with TRBD1. The ends lost 3 bases at V and 3 bases at J; junction bases unmatched: 1. Germline-derived CDR1 and CDR2 are SGDLS and YYNGEE. The CDR3 totals 13 residues. The CDR3 coding sequence is TGTGCCAGCAGCGCGACAGGGGACACTGAAGCTTTCTTT. It encodes CASSATGDTEAFF.

This clone has only a few counts. The CDR3 nucleotides read TGTGCCAGCAGCCAAATGGGGGCTAATTCACCCCTCCACTTT. This encodes CASSQMGANSPLHF. This chain connects TRBV5-8 to TRBJ1-6; D possibly corresponds to TRBD1 (6 bases). V was cut by 4 bases and J by 6 bases, with 11 bases left in between. Germline V CDR1 and CDR2: SGHTS, YDEGEE. This CDR3 spans 14 amino acids.

The table lists this clone with a count of one. V is TRBV19 and J is TRBJ2-3, with D unclear. CDR1 LNHDA and CDR2 SQIVND come from the germline V gene (reference sequence). There are 15 residues in the CDR3. V was pared by 6 bases and J by 0 bases, with 13 bases between. Here the CDR3 DNA reads TGTGCCAGTAGCCTCGGAGCGCCCAGCACAGATACGCAGTATTTT. Protein: CASSLGAPSTDTQYF.

This clone was counted once. The chain employs TRBV2 and TRBJ2-5; 11 positions match TRBD2. Per germline, CDR1 SNHLY and CDR2 FYNNEI. The CDR3 is 20 residues long. The J segment lost 4 bases and the V segment lost 8 bases, leaving 24 bases of the junction unmatched. Here the CDR3 reads CASFWDPGLAVEGGRETQYF. As DNA, the CDR3 is TGTGCCAGCTTTTGGGACCCGGGACTAGCGGTGGAGGGGGGAAGAGAGACCCAGTACTTC.

V and J are TRBV7-8 and TRBJ1-1; 11 bases are shared with TRBD1. This CDR3 is built from 15 residues. Germline values: CDR1 SGHVS, CDR2 FQNEAQ. Trimming took 0 bases from V and 8 from J; bases not matched to a gene: 5. The CDR3 DNA reads TGTGCCAGCAGCTTAGCGAGGACAGGGGGCCGCGAAGCTTTCTTT. It is translated as CASSLARTGGREAFF.

This clone came up a few times. This chain joins TRBV5-6 and TRBJ1-3; D call uncertain. This CDR3 region has 14 residues. Trimming shortened V by 4 bases and J by 0 bases, and 8 bases separated the two germline ends. The germline CDR1 and CDR2 sequences are SGHDT and YYEEEE. The CDR3 sequence: CASSLLYSGNTIYF. The CDR3 region has the DNA TGTGCCAGCAGCCTACTATACTCTGGAAACACCATATATTTT.

V is TRBV5-1 and J is TRBJ1-6; weak D call: TRBD1 (6 bases). Trimming stripped 5 bases from V and 6 bases from J, with 33 bases between. Germline loops: CDR1 SGHRS, CDR2 YFSETQ. This CDR3 has 21 residues. The CDR3 sequence is CASSQGPLSSPLIEFNSPLHF. The CDR3 DNA is TGCGCCAGCAGTCAGGGGCCGCTCTCGAGCCCGCTCATCGAATTTAATTCACCCCTCCACTTT.

The chain has TRBV11-2 and TRBJ1-4; D is possibly TRBD1 (6 bases). The V end lost 5 bases, the J end lost 4 bases, and 11 bases lay between the germline ends. CDR1 SGHAT and CDR2 FQNNGV come from the germline V gene. The length of the CDR3 is 14 residues. DNA for the CDR3: TGTGCCAGCAGCGTGGACAGCGGTAATGAAAAACTGTTTTTT. Translation gives CASSVDSGNEKLFF.

V usage is TRBV13 and J usage is TRBJ2-3; 8 nucleotides align to TRBD2. The CDR3 extends over 14 amino acids. With V trimmed by 4 bases and J by 3 bases, 3 bases remained unmatched. Germline V CDR1 and CDR2: PRHDT, FYEKMQ (reference sequence). CDR3 coding DNA: TGTGCCAGCAGCTCTCGGGGGGGGACAGATACGCAGTATTTT. Translation: CASSSRGGTDTQYF. Using reference TRBV13 and TRBJ2-3 for the parts outside the CDR3, the full variable domain is AAGVIQSPRHLIKEKRETATLKCYPIPRHDTVYWYQQGPGQDPQFLISFYEKMQSDKGSIPDRFSAQQFSDYHSELNMSSLELGDSALYFCASSSRGGTDTQYFGPGTRLTVL.

The V and J genes are TRBV5-1 and TRBJ1-4, with 9 bases fitting TRBD1. The CDR3 contains 15 residues. The germline CDR1 and CDR2 sequences are SGHRS and YFSETQ. Losses at the gene ends were 4 bases for V and 5 bases for J; bases not matched to a gene: 6. This chain's CDR3 is CASSQLTGGNEKLFF. In DNA, the CDR3 is TGCGCCAGCAGCCAACTGACAGGGGGGAATGAAAAACTGTTTTTT.

The chain has TRBV19 and TRBJ1-6; the D gene is possibly TRBD1 (5 bases). Looked up from germline, CDR1 is LNHDA and CDR2 is SQIVND (reference sequence). The length of the CDR3 is 13 residues. V was clipped by 7 bases and J by 6 bases, with 10 bases between them. The CDR3 sequence is CASTPGLNSPLHF. CDR3 coding DNA: TGTGCCAGTACTCCGGGACTTAATTCACCCCTCCACTTT. The full variable domain, in which reference TRBV19 and TRBJ1-6 provide the parts outside the CDR3, is DGGITQSPKYLFRKEGQNVTLSCEQNLNHDAMYWYRQDPGQGLRLIYYSQIVNDFQKGDIAEGYSVSREKKESFPLTVTSAQKNPTAFYLCASTPGLNSPLHFGNGTRLTVT.

In regard to this clone: The junction departs from germline at one end; a sequencing error may be responsible. For the CDR3, the DNA is TGTGCCAGCGGCTTAGGGGGCATAATTAACTATGGCTACACCTTC. Amino acid sequence: CASGLGGIINYGYTF. This chain uses TRBV13 with TRBJ1-2; TRBD1 aligns across 7 bases. Germline V CDR1 and CDR2: PRHDT, FYEKMQ (reference sequence). The CDR3 has 15 amino acids.